The subject of this entry is one T cell receptor (beta chain). This specimen comes from a study of blood T cell repertoires in COVID-19. The overall study: Samples of COVID-19 (acute and convalescent) were obtained from the United States, Italy and Spain.

Original handling: The authors estimated nucleated cell counts from reference gene primer amplification. The protocol was immunoSEQ multiplex PCR, while the TCRdb copy is restricted to in-frame clones and leaves out a portion. That table furnishes V, J and clone size, whereas the DNA furnished D and trimming. In the table there are a few hundred thousand clones, 81% of which are singletons. This TCR was sampled from a man aged 40-50 years who had recovered from COVID-19. Input material: PBMCs or T cells enriched from blood (not recorded which).

CDR3 amino acids: CASAGGSYNEQFF. In nucleotides, the CDR3 is TGCGCCAGCGCGGGGGGTTCCTACAATGAGCAGTTCTTC. The J gene is TRBJ2-1, the V gene TRBV4-1; TRBD2 matches at 8 bases. Losses at the gene ends were 8 bases for V and 1 base for J; bases not matched to a gene: 1. There are 13 residues in the CDR3. CDR1 and CDR2 from the germline V gene are MGHRA and YSYEKL.